Below are 19 T cell receptor beta chains sequenced from a single sample in a study of blood T cells in healthy people across ages. With a J-beta primer mix and a sample-barcoded 5' primer, a second PCR ran about 7 to 11 cycles. TCRdb independently ran MiXCR on the 5' RACE reads; one entry per CDR3 protein. In the table there are 1.5 million to 2 million distinct CDR3 sequences, about 30% of which are singletons. Sequencing was done on a sample of blood. These receptors were collected from a woman in her twenties or thirties in good health.

This clonotype was counted only a few times. The chain combines TRBV11-1 with TRBJ1-4; D gene uncertain. Germline V gene lookup returns CDR1 SGHAT and CDR2 FQDESV (reference sequence). Trimming shortened V by 5 bases and J by 6 bases, and 7 bases separated the two germline ends. The CDR3 runs to 12 residues. Here the CDR3 DNA reads TGTGCCAGCAGCCCCTCGGATGAAAAACTGTTTTTT. Its translation is CASSPSDEKLFF. The whole variable domain, filled in from reference TRBV11-1 and TRBJ1-4, reads EAEVAQSPRYKITEKSQAVAFWCDPISGHATLYWYRQILGQGPELLVQFQDESVVDDSQLPKDRFSAERLKGVDSTLKIQPAELGDSAMYLCASSPSDEKLFFGSGTQLSVL.

The chain combines TRBV7-2 with TRBJ2-7, with 13 bases aligning to TRBD2. Germline loops: CDR1 SGHTA, CDR2 FQGNSA. Trimming at V came to 8 bases and at J to 6 bases, leaving 13 bases not matched to a gene. This CDR3 is 16 amino acids long. The CDR3 sequence is CASAAQGLAGDREQYF. CDR3 in DNA: TGTGCCAGCGCCGCCCAAGGACTAGCGGGAGACCGCGAGCAGTACTTC.

This chain uses TRBV6-1 with TRBJ2-7, with 12 bases identical to TRBD2. The CDR3 sequence is 16 residues long. V lost 4 bases, J lost 2 bases, and 6 bases stayed unmatched. CDR1 MNHNS and CDR2 SASEGT come from the germline V gene. CDR3 in DNA: TGTGCCAGCAGTGTATCTACTAGCGGGGGGACCTACGAGCAGTACTTC. Protein product: CASSVSTSGGTYEQYF.

V and J are TRBV12-3 or TRBV12-4 and TRBJ2-1; 13 bases agree with TRBD2. This CDR3 spans 16 amino acids. V gave up 3 bases and J gave up 7 bases; unmatched junction bases: 6. The CDR3 nucleotides read TGTGCCAGCAGTTTGGGACTAGCGGGAATAGTGAATGAGCAGTTCTTC. Translation: CASSLGLAGIVNEQFF.

The chain recombines TRBV2 with TRBJ2-1; 7 nucleotides match TRBD1. CDR3 length: 16 amino acids. Germline values: CDR1 SNHLY, CDR2 FYNNEI. Unmatched junction bases numbered 5, after V lost 3 bases and J lost 0 bases. The CDR3 protein is CASSDVGQASYNEQFF. CDR3 sequence (DNA): TGTGCCAGCAGTGATGTTGGACAGGCCTCCTACAATGAGCAGTTCTTC.

The rearrangement links TRBV7-2 to TRBJ2-3; 8 bases match TRBD2. The CDR3 loop spans 15 amino acids. Germline lookup yields CDR1 SGHTA and CDR2 FQGNSA. V gave up 6 bases and J gave up 7 bases; unmatched junction bases: 12. This chain's CDR3 is CASRPPGLELNTQYF. Here the CDR3 DNA reads TGTGCCAGCAGGCCTCCGGGACTAGAGTTAAATACGCAGTATTTT.

The CDR3 protein is CASSLLRLASGTDTQYF. The CDR3 DNA sequence: TGTGCCAGCAGCTTATTAAGACTAGCTTCGGGCACAGATACGCAGTATTTT. This chain joins TRBV11-2 and TRBJ2-3; 7 nucleotides match TRBD2. After removal of 2 bases from V and 1 base from J, the junction contained 9 bases not matched to a gene. Germline V CDR1 and CDR2: SGHAT, FQNNGV. This CDR3 is 17 amino acids long.

This sequence joins TRBV6-5 and TRBJ2-2; D unclear. Per germline, CDR1 MNHEY and CDR2 SVGAGI. V lost 10 bases to trimming and J lost 6 bases, with 15 bases between them. There are 13 residues in the CDR3. The CDR3 bases are TGTGCCACTCGGACCCCGGCGGCCGGGGAGCTGTTTTTT. Its protein is CATRTPAAGELFF.

With respect to this clonotype: A much more abundant neighbour one base away suggests this may be a read error. The gene calls are TRBV29-1 and TRBJ2-1; tentatively, D is TRBD2 (5 bases). The CDR3 totals 12 residues. Germline-derived CDR1 and CDR2 are SQVTM and ANQGSEA. V lost 7 bases and J 6 bases, leaving 13 bases between the germline ends. The CDR3 protein is CSGRVEFNEQFF. The CDR3 nucleotides are TGCAGCGGGCGGGTGGAGTTCAATGAGCAGTTCTTC.

In its sample, this clonotype was seen a few times. The chain employs TRBV12-3 or TRBV12-4 and TRBJ1-5; weak D call: TRBD1 (5 bases). Deletions cut 3 bases from V and 9 bases from J, with 15 bases between. This CDR3 region has 14 residues. CDR3 sequence reads: CASSFGTGSGPQHF. Written as DNA, the CDR3 is TGTGCCAGCAGTTTTGGGACGGGAAGCGGGCCCCAGCATTTT.

In its sample, this clonotype was seen many times. The rearrangement uses TRBV12-3 or TRBV12-4 and TRBJ2-7, with 9 bases matching TRBD2. Trimming at V came to 0 bases and at J to 0 bases, leaving 3 bases not matched to a gene. The CDR3 sequence is 16 residues long. The CDR3 reads CASSLAVLAGSYEQYF. The CDR3 DNA is TGTGCCAGCAGTTTAGCGGTACTAGCGGGCTCCTACGAGCAGTACTTC.

The rearrangement joins TRBV6-4 to TRBJ2-3, with 11 bases fitting TRBD2. The CDR3 spans 15 residues. V dropped 0 bases and J dropped 5; count of bases not matched to a gene: 1. Germline assignment: CDR1 MRHNA and CDR2 SNTAGT. CDR3 loop: CASSDSGTSGDTQYF. The CDR3 DNA reads as TGTGCCAGCAGTGACTCTGGGACTAGCGGAGATACGCAGTATTTT.

This clonotype appeared many times. This chain joins TRBV6-6 and TRBJ2-7; no definite D call. The CDR3 totals 13 residues. The germline gives CDR1 MNHNY, CDR2 SVGAGI (reference sequence). The V gene lost 5 bases and the J gene lost 3 bases, with 11 bases spanning the gap. The CDR3 DNA reads TGTGCCAGCAGTCTCCCCCCGAACTACGAGCAGTACTTC. Translation gives CASSLPPNYEQYF.

The rearrangement uses TRBV15 and TRBJ1-4, with D perhaps matching TRBD1 (6 bases). The CDR3 length is 14 residues. The germline V gene encodes CDR1 LNHNV and CDR2 YYDKDF (reference sequence). V was pared by 3 bases and J by 3 bases, with 8 bases between. The CDR3 DNA is TGTGCCACCAGCAGTAACAGGGCTAATGAAAAACTGTTTTTT. Amino acid sequence: CATSSNRANEKLFF.

The table lists this clonotype with many counts. The V call is TRBV12-3 or TRBV12-4, the J call TRBJ1-2, with 7 positions matching TRBD1. With V trimmed by 7 bases and J by 4 bases, 9 bases remained unmatched. The CDR3 has 14 residues. This CDR3 is CASTSDRVGYGYTF. The CDR3 DNA follows: TGTGCCAGCACCAGCGACAGGGTGGGCTATGGCTACACCTTC.

This clonotype was picked up many times. The chain joins TRBV29-1 to TRBJ1-1, with D hard to call. Germline CDR1 reads SQVTM; CDR2 reads ANQGSEA. The CDR3 has 15 residues. V dropped 4 bases and J dropped 0 bases, with 15 bases sitting between them. The CDR3 loop reads CSVGRPGKMNTEAFF. In DNA form, the CDR3 reads TGCAGCGTTGGGCGCCCGGGTAAGATGAACACTGAAGCTTTCTTT.

The V gene is TRBV2, the J gene TRBJ2-1, with D possibly called TRBD1 or TRBD2 (5 bases each). Germline lookup yields CDR1 SNHLY and CDR2 FYNNEI. V lost 7 bases to trimming and J lost 5 bases, with 12 bases between them. The CDR3 sequence is 13 residues long. The CDR3 is CASKKGPNNEQFF. The CDR3 bases are TGTGCCAGCAAAAAGGGACCAAACAATGAGCAGTTCTTC.

Concerning this clonotype: The germline gene is not matched at one end of the junction; a read error may be the cause. The V gene is TRBV5-1, the J gene TRBJ2-1; 9 bases are a match to TRBD1. The CDR3 loop spans 15 amino acids. Germline CDR1 reads SGHRS; CDR2 reads YFSETQ. CDR3 loop: CVSSFRDRVPNEQFF. The CDR3 nucleotides read TGCGTCAGCAGCTTCCGGGACAGGGTACCCAATGAGCAGTTCTTC.

V and J are TRBV7-6 and TRBJ2-1; TRBD2 is a possible D gene (6 bases). With 1 base removed from V and 7 bases from J, the gap between germline ends came to 17 bases. The CDR3 runs to 16 residues. In germline, CDR1 is SGHVS, CDR2 FNYEAQ. The CDR3 bases are TGTGCCAGCAGCTTAGGATCCGGGGTAGCGGTGAATGAGCAGTTCTTC. This sequence encodes CASSLGSGVAVNEQFF.